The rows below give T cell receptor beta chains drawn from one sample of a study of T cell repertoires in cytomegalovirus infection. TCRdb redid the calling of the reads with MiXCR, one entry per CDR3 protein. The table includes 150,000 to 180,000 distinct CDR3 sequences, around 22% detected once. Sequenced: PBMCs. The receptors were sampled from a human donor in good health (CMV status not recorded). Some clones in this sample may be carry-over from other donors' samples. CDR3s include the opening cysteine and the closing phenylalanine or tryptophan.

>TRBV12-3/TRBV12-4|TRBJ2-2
CASSSPGHGTGELFF
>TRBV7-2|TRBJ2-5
CASSKTGKGRGGVETQYF
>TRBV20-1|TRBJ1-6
CSGPFRVGSYNSPLHF
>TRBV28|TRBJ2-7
CASSLPTSGHFRYEQYF
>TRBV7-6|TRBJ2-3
CASSLSGTGRTDTQYF
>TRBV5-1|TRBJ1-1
CASKTSGRNTEAFF
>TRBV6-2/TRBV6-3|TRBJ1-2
CASSYRPANGYTF
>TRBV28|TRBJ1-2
CASKGGGANYGYTF
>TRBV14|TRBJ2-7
CASSQGRAPYEQYF
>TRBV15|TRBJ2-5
CATSRAGRSEETQYF
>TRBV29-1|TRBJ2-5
CSVDGYPQETQYF
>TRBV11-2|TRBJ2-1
CASSLARAGEQFF
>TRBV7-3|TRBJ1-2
CASSLSSGAGYTF
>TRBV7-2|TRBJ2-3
CASSAPWTSGKPGTDTQYF
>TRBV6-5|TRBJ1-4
CASSLTGGKLFF
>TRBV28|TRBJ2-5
CATRQIQETQYF
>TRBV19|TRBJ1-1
CASSIELAGAEAFF
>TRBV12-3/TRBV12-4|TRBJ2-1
CASSLISLLAAPYNEQFF
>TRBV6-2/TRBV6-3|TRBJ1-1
CASLQGNTEAFF
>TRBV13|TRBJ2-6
CASSLDQGMVSGANVLTF
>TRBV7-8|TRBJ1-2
CASSLGDRASGYTF
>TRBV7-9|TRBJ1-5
CASSLVAQPQHF
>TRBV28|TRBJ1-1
CASSPPGRMNTEAFF
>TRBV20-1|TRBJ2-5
CSASRRIQETQYF
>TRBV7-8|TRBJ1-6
CASSPRTGGSYNSPLHF
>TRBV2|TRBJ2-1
CASRVSGARNEQFF
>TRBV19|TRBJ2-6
CASGQIPSGANVLTF
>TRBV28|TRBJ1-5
CASRVPGQGGRGQPQHF
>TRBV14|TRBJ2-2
CASSQGVGELFF